This record covers a single T cell receptor (beta chain). These data belong to a study of T cells in tumors after PD-1 blockade. The repertoire was sequenced with immunoSEQ multiplex PCR; TCRdb's copy has only in-frame clones and lacks some. The sample has roughly 50,000 clones, 81% seen once. With 8 bases removed from V and 0 bases from J, the gap between germline ends came to 8 bases. The CDR3 covers 13 residues. Germline-derived CDR1 and CDR2 are SNHLY and FYNNEI. The sample here was PBMCs, taken before anti-PD-1 treatment. The source of this sequence is a human donor with basal cell carcinoma. The chain employs TRBV2 and TRBJ1-5; D unclear. This CDR3 is CASEGSSNQPQHF. For the CDR3, the DNA is TGTGCCAGCGAGGGATCTAGCAATCAGCCCCAGCATTTT. Complete variable domain (other parts from reference TRBV2 and TRBJ1-5): EPEVTQTPSHQVTQMGQEVILRCVPISNHLYFYWYRQILGQKVEFLVSFYNNEISEKSEIFDDQFSVERPDGSNFTLKIRSTKLEDSAMYFCASEGSSNQPQHFGDGTRLSIL.